Listed here are 6 T cell receptor beta chains from one sample, sequenced in a study of Tregs in tolerant kidney transplant recipients. The table came from immunoSEQ multiplex PCR; TCRdb's copy has only in-frame clones and leaves some out. The sample holds some 55,000 clones, over 75% seen once. The sample consisted of Tregs from blood, taken before the transplant. Receptors were obtained from a human donor who received a combined kidney and bone marrow transplant.

The CDR3 nucleotides read TGTGCCAGTAGTATTCTGGGACAGGGTGGGTACGAGCAGTACTTC. This encodes CASSILGQGGYEQYF. The V call is TRBV19, the J call TRBJ2-7; 9 bases agree with TRBD1. The CDR3 contains 15 residues. Trimming removed 3 bases from V and 4 bases from J; junction bases left unmatched: 7. Germline assignment: CDR1 LNHDA and CDR2 SQIVND (reference sequence).

The rearrangement joins TRBV27 to TRBJ1-6; no clear D gene. The V gene's germline CDR1 is MNHEY and CDR2 SMNVEV (reference sequence). Trimming took off 8 bases at V and 4 bases at J, with 15 bases between the two ends. The CDR3 is 15 residues long. CDR3 protein: CASCWRESYNSPLHF. The CDR3 nucleotides read TGTGCCAGCTGTTGGAGAGAATCGTATAATTCACCCCTCCACTTT.

The chain employs TRBV19 and TRBJ1-5; D not resolved. Per the germline V gene, CDR1 is LNHDA and CDR2 is SQIVND (reference sequence). V lost 5 bases and J lost 0, with 11 bases in between. The CDR3 loop spans 15 amino acids. The CDR3 sequence: CASSLWNYSNQPQHF. Written as DNA, the CDR3 is TGTGCCAGTAGTCTTTGGAATTATAGCAATCAGCCCCAGCATTTT.

This clone has only a few counts. This chain uses TRBV5-8 with TRBJ1-1, with D possibly matching TRBD1 (5 bases). CDR3 length: 16 residues. V was trimmed by 4 bases and J by 1 base, leaving 17 bases between them. The germline V gene encodes CDR1 SGHTS and CDR2 YDEGEE. CDR3 sequence reads: CASSPLGGRKNTEAFF. The CDR3 nucleotides are TGTGCCAGCAGCCCTCTGGGGGGAAGAAAGAACACTGAAGCTTTCTTT.

The chain is built from TRBV9 and TRBJ2-5; 10 bases agree with TRBD1. With 3 bases clipped from V and 4 bases from J, the junction kept 6 bases outside the gene matches. The CDR3 is 15 residues long. CDR1 and CDR2 (germline): SGDLS, YYNGEE. The CDR3 DNA sequence: TGTGCCAGCAGCGCCGGGACAGGGGTGTTAGAGACCCAGTACTTC. Amino acid sequence: CASSAGTGVLETQYF.

The chain joins TRBV11-3 to TRBJ2-2, with D unclear. The CDR3 has 14 amino acids. The germline V gene has CDR1 SGHNT and CDR2 YENEEA. The germline V and J ends were trimmed by 6 bases and 17 bases, with 25 bases remaining between them. DNA of the CDR3: TGTGCCAGCAGTCCTTCCCACTTTCTTCCCGCGATATTTTTT. Amino acids: CASSPSHFLPAIFF.